One T cell receptor (beta chain) is described in this entry. Its antigen is still unknown. The study recruited healthy Caucasian donors from Russia who were aged roughly 6 to 95. Each sample gave at least 7 million isolated PBMCs. Extractions gave at least 5.5 micrograms of total RNA per sample. This CDR3 contains 11 residues. Trimming pared 6 bases from V and 6 bases from J, leaving 8 bases between. It was with a sample-barcoded 5' primer and a J-beta primer mix that a second PCR of roughly 6 to 12 cycles was run. In TCRdb, the 5' RACE reads were re-called with MiXCR into one record per CDR3 protein. Counted here are over 600,000 distinct CDR3 sequences, roughly 41% occurring once; the ten biggest clones make up about 32%. The data belong to a study of blood T cells in healthy people across ages. Study-level results: Unsorted PBMCs ruled out conclusive naive versus antigen-experienced comparison.

The V gene is TRBV12-3 or TRBV12-4, the J gene TRBJ1-1; D not certain. The sequenced sample was blood. This clonotype was obtained from a man at least 80 years old in good health. The CDR3 here is CASSHGPEAFF. CDR3 DNA: TGTGCCAGCAGCCACGGACCTGAAGCTTTCTTT.